The T cell receptor beta chain described here comes from a study of PD-1 blockade in classical Hodgkin lymphoma. Study results and caveats: Sources of repertoire differences remain undefined, possibly disease activity or prior therapy.

Time point meaning: cycle 4 day 1 (C4D1), after five to seven weeks of nivolumab. Every patient had relapsed following autologous stem cell transplantation, and cohorts differed in brentuximab vedotin exposure. J gave up 0 bases and V 4 bases, and 0 bases lay outside the gene matches. The CDR3 contains 15 residues. Germline loops: CDR1 SEHNR, CDR2 FQNEAQ (reference sequence). Sequencing was performed with immunoSEQ multiplex PCR; in TCRdb, only in-frame clones are kept and a portion is missing. The sample lists about 27,000 clones, about two thirds seen once, with about 3.6% in the top ten. Details on this clone: What it binds is unknown.

This TCR came from a human donor with classical Hodgkin lymphoma. V usage is TRBV7-9 and J usage is TRBJ2-6, with 7 bases aligning to TRBD1. The sample in question was peripheral blood mononuclear cells (PBMCs), obtained before the fourth cycle of nivolumab. This CDR3 reads CASSWDSSGANVLTF. The CDR3 nucleotides are TGTGCCAGCAGCTGGGACAGCTCTGGGGCCAACGTCCTGACTTTC.